This T cell receptor (beta chain) was retrieved from a study of T cells in Graves' hyperthyroidism and ophthalmopathy. Points on this clonotype: Relative to the germline gene, one junction end is altered; a read error may explain this.

Germline V gene data show CDR1 as LNHDA and CDR2 as SQIVND (reference sequence). This CDR3 is built from 14 residues. It was RNA transcripts that yielded the amplified TCR beta CDR3 regions. HTBI primers were the set used in a first-round RT-PCR of the TCR CDR3. From the multiplex PCR reads, TCRdb called clonotypes with MiXCR, one entry per CDR3 protein. This table has a few hundred thousand distinct CDR3 sequences, less than 20% appearing once. J is TRBJ2-1 and V is TRBV19; 11 positions match TRBD2. The source material was blood. This clonotype was sampled from a woman aged 50 to 60 with Graves' hyperthyroidism. Here the CDR3 reads CAITTSGVHNDQFF. The CDR3, as DNA: TGTGCCATCACGACTAGCGGGGTACACAATGATCAGTTCTTC.